A selection of T cell receptor beta chains follows, all from one sample in a study of T cell clones after liver transplantation. Sequencing used immunoSEQ multiplex PCR; TCRdb keeps in-frame clones, though not all of them. Of over 50,000 clones listed, roughly 80% are singletons. Sequenced material: CD4+ T cells from blood, taken before liver transplant. The receptors shown here come from a human donor who received a liver transplant. The CDR3 runs from the conserved cysteine through the conserved F or W. A D gene is named only where the DNA matches it firmly. Clone size appears in some rows only: once, few, many, or a class for an expanded clone.

D,J,size,V,length,DNA,CDR3
-,TRBJ1-1,-,TRBV29-1,13,TGCAGCGTTCAGGGGTCGGTGGGCACTGAAGCTTTCTTT,CSVQGSVGTEAFF
-,TRBJ2-7,once,TRBV19,15,TGTGCCAGTAGCCCCTGGGGACGGAATACCTACGAGCAGTACTTC,CASSPWGRNTYEQYF
-,TRBJ2-1,-,TRBV5-6,16,TGTGCCAGCAGCAACCCCGGGACACCCTCCTACAATGAGCAGTTCTTC,CASSNPGTPSYNEQFF
-,TRBJ1-1,once,TRBV10-3,12,TGTGCCACTTATACAGGGTACACTGAAGCTTTCTTT,CATYTGYTEAFF
-,TRBJ1-4,-,TRBV2,14,TGTGCCAGCAGTGAAGTACAGGGAGAAGAAAAACTGTTTTTT,CASSEVQGEEKLFF
-,TRBJ1-5,-,TRBV28,13,TGTGCCAGCAGTTTACAGAACATGCAGCCCCAGCATTTT,CASSLQNMQPQHF
-,TRBJ1-2,-,TRBV4-3,15,TGCGCCAGCAGCCAAGATATCGGAGGGGACTATGGCTACACCTTC,CASSQDIGGDYGYTF
-,TRBJ1-3,-,TRBV19,15,TGTGCCAGTCAACTTTTGGAGAGCTCTGGAAACACCATATATTTT,CASQLLESSGNTIYF
TRBD2,TRBJ2-1,-,TRBV2,16,TGTGCCAGCAGTGAATTTGGGACTAGCGGGAGGTATGAGCAGTTCTTC,CASSEFGTSGRYEQFF
-,TRBJ2-1,once,TRBV7-2,15,TGTGCCAGCAGCACAGGACTGGGCTCCTACAATGAGCAGTTCTTC,CASSTGLGSYNEQFF
TRBD2,TRBJ2-1,-,TRBV2,15,TGTGCCAGCAGTAGAGGCGGGAGCTCCTACAATGAGCAGTTCTTC,CASSRGGSSYNEQFF
-,TRBJ1-5,-,TRBV19,16,TGTGCCAGTAGTATAACCTCCTCCCGGGGGAGGCAGCCCCAGCATTTT,CASSITSSRGRQPQHF
-,TRBJ2-5,-,TRBV28,13,TGTGCCAGCAGTTTACCAGGGCAAGAGACCCAGTACTTC,CASSLPGQETQYF
-,TRBJ2-1,-,TRBV7-3,13,TGTGCCAGCAGCTCGGAAGTTACGAATGAGCAGTTCTTC,CASSSEVTNEQFF
TRBD1,TRBJ1-6,-,TRBV18,14,TGTGCCAGCTCAGCTCAAACAGGGGAGTCACCCCTCCACTTT,CASSAQTGESPLHF
TRBD2,TRBJ2-1,-,TRBV4-3,20,TGCGCCAGCAGCCAAGGGTATAGCGGGGGGGCCTTAAGCTCCTACAATGAGCAGTTCTTC,CASSQGYSGGALSSYNEQFF
TRBD2,TRBJ2-5,-,TRBV6-5,16,TGTGCCAGCAGTTACTGGCGGGGGGGGGACCAAGAGACCCAGTACTTC,CASSYWRGGDQETQYF
-,TRBJ1-1,-,TRBV2,16,TGTGCCAGCAGAACTACAGGGCTTTTCATGAACACTGAAGCTTTCTTT,CASRTTGLFMNTEAFF
-,TRBJ2-3,-,TRBV5-1,14,TGCGCCAGCAGGGCACAGACTAGCACAGATACGCAGTATTTT,CASRAQTSTDTQYF
TRBD1,TRBJ1-3,-,TRBV10-3,15,TGTGCCATCAGTGAGGGAGACAGGGGTGGAAACACCATATATTTT,CAISEGDRGGNTIYF
-,TRBJ2-5,-,TRBV29-1,11,TGCAGCGTTGGACTTCGGGAGACCCAGTACTTC,CSVGLRETQYF
-,TRBJ1-3,-,TRBV7-6,15,TGTGCCAGCAGCGCAGGACAGAACTCTGGAAACACCATATATTTT,CASSAGQNSGNTIYF
-,TRBJ2-7,-,TRBV20-1,10,TGCAGTGCTCTCTACCCCGAGCAGTACTTC,CSALYPEQYF
TRBD2,TRBJ2-7,-,TRBV9,19,TGTGCCAGCAGCGTAGACCTAGCGGGAGAAAACACACCATCCTACGAGCAGTACTTC,CASSVDLAGENTPSYEQYF
-,TRBJ2-2,-,TRBV20-1,11,TGCAGTGCGGGGGTGCCCGGGGAGCTGTTTTTT,CSAGVPGELFF
-,TRBJ2-3,-,TRBV27,17,TGTGCCAGCAGTTCTCGTCGACAGGTGATAGGGACAGATACGCAGTATTTT,CASSSRRQVIGTDTQYF
-,TRBJ1-1,-,TRBV18,12,TGTGCCGGCGGATCGGGTCAAACTGAAGCTTTCTTT,CAGGSGQTEAFF
TRBD2,TRBJ2-3,-,TRBV5-1,18,TGCGCCAGCACGTTCGCCCTAGCGGGGGGCCTAAGCACAGATACGCAGTATTTT,CASTFALAGGLSTDTQYF
TRBD1,TRBJ1-1,once,TRBV27,15,TGTGCCAGCAGGGATACAGGGGTTGGGAACACTGAAGCTTTCTTT,CASRDTGVGNTEAFF
-,TRBJ2-5,-,TRBV4-1,14,TGCGCCAGCAGCCAAGGTGCAGGGCCAGAGACCCAGTACTTC,CASSQGAGPETQYF
-,TRBJ1-3,-,TRBV27,14,TGTGCCAGCAGTTTACACGGCTCTGGAAACACCATATATTTT,CASSLHGSGNTIYF
-,TRBJ2-7,-,TRBV11-2,11,TGTGCCAGCAGCGCTGGGGGCGAGCAGTACTTC,CASSAGGEQYF
-,TRBJ2-1,once,TRBV7-9,12,TGTGCCAGCAGCTTCTCCGGGGATTCGCAGTTCTTC,CASSFSGDSQFF
-,TRBJ1-5,-,TRBV6-5,13,TGTGCCACTCAAGGGGGGAAGAACCAGCCCCAGCATTTT,CATQGGKNQPQHF
-,TRBJ2-7,-,TRBV9,14,TGTGCCAGCAGCGGCGGACCGGATCCCTACGAGCAGTACTTC,CASSGGPDPYEQYF
-,TRBJ2-7,-,TRBV6-1,12,TGTGCCAGCAGGGATAAGGATCCCCGTTGGTACTTC,CASRDKDPRWYF
-,TRBJ2-6,few,TRBV28,17,TGTGCCAGCAGTTTAGATAGGTGGGAGGCCGGGGCCAACGTCCTGACTTTC,CASSLDRWEAGANVLTF
-,TRBJ1-1,once,TRBV4-1,14,TGCGCCAGCAGCCGTGCGGGACAATCCACTGAAGCTTTCTTT,CASSRAGQSTEAFF
-,TRBJ2-3,-,TRBV7-7,16,TGTGCTAGCAGCCCCCGGTTTTCGGGAGCCTTAGATACGCAGTATTTT,CASSPRFSGALDTQYF
TRBD1,TRBJ1-1,-,TRBV14,15,TGTGCCAGCAGCCGAAGCCGACAGGGGAACACTGAAGCTTTCTTT,CASSRSRQGNTEAFF